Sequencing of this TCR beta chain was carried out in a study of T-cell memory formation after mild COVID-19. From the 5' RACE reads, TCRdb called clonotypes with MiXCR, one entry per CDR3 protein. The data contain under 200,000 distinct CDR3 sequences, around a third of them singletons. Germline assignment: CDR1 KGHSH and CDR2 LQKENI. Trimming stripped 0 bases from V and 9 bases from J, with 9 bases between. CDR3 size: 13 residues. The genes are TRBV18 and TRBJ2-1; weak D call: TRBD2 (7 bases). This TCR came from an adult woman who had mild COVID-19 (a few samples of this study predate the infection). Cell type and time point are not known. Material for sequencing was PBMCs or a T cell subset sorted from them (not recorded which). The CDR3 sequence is CASSPPGGGEQFF. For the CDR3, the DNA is TGTGCCAGCTCACCACCGGGAGGGGGTGAGCAGTTCTTC. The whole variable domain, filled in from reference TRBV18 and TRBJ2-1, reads NAGVMQNPRHLVRRRGQEARLRCSPMKGHSHVYWYRQLPEEGLKFMVYLQKENIIDESGMPKERFSAEFPKEGPSILRIQQVVRGDSAAYFCASSPPGGGEQFFGPGTRLTVL.